Presented here are 27 T cell receptor beta chains from one specimen sequenced in a study of beta chain features in type 1 diabetes. Investigators reverse transcribed all isolated RNA, so they sequenced expressed TCRB transcripts. The protocol was immunoSEQ multiplex PCR, while the TCRdb copy is restricted to in-frame clones and leaves out a portion. The sample has 620,000 or so clones, roughly a sixth seen once; the top ten hold approximately 0.099%. The sequenced material came from naive CD4+ T cells from blood. The receptor source for this set is a man aged 18-30 years in good health.

This clone was picked up a small number of times. The rearrangement links TRBV5-1 to TRBJ1-6, with TRBD1 as a possible D gene (5 bases). Germline-derived CDR1 and CDR2 are SGHRS and YFSETQ. The CDR3 is made up of 14 amino acids. Deletions cut 4 bases from V and 7 bases from J, with 12 bases between. The CDR3 region has the DNA TGCGCCAGCAGCGTCGACAGACCAAATTCACCCCTCCACTTT. Its protein is CASSVDRPNSPLHF.

This rearrangement joins TRBV25-1 to TRBJ2-6; D may be TRBD2 (5 bases). Per the germline V gene, CDR1 is MGHDK and CDR2 is SYGVNS. V dropped 1 base and J dropped 3 bases, with 13 bases sitting between them. The CDR3 totals 17 residues. CDR3 region: CASSEFYGVGGANVLTF. CDR3 nucleotides: TGTGCCAGCAGTGAATTCTACGGGGTGGGTGGGGCCAACGTCCTGACTTTC.

This clone was picked up a small number of times. The rearrangement uses TRBV21-1 and TRBJ2-4; the table's TRBD2 call for D was not verified on the DNA. TRBV21-1 is noted as a pseudogene. CDR3 size: 10 residues. The CDR3 DNA is TGTGCCAGCAGCACCGGCATTCAGTACTTC. Its translation: CASSTGIQYF.

V is TRBV7-9 and J is TRBJ1-1; 10 nucleotides match TRBD1. The CDR3 runs 15 residues. Germline CDR1 SEHNR, CDR2 FQNEAQ (reference sequence). Losses at the gene ends were 3 bases for V and 4 bases for J; bases not matched to a gene: 5. In DNA, the CDR3 is TGTGCCAGCAGCTTGGGGACAGGGGTGGGCACTGAAGCTTTCTTT. Translation: CASSLGTGVGTEAFF.

This clone showed up just a few times. The rearrangement links TRBV7-2 to TRBJ2-1, with D perhaps matching TRBD1 (6 bases). The CDR3 covers 16 residues. Germline V CDR1 and CDR2: SGHTA, FQGNSA. The ends were cut back, 5 bases at V and 0 bases at J, with 14 bases in the middle. For the CDR3, the DNA is TGTGCCAGCAGCCGGGACATCCGGGCCTCCTACAATGAGCAGTTCTTC. As protein: CASSRDIRASYNEQFF.

V and J are TRBV11-2 and TRBJ2-1, with TRBD1 as a possible D gene (6 bases). Germline V CDR1 and CDR2: SGHAT, FQNNGV. This CDR3 spans 15 amino acids. Trimming removed 5 bases from V and 9 bases from J, with 20 bases in between. For the CDR3, the DNA is TGTGCCAGCAGCCTGAGGGGGAATCCTACAACTGAGCAGTTCTTC. It yields the protein CASSLRGNPTTEQFF. The full variable domain, its missing parts supplied by reference TRBV11-2 and TRBJ2-1, is EAGVAQSPRYKIIEKRQSVAFWCNPISGHATLYWYQQILGQGPKLLIQFQNNGVVDDSQLPKDRFSAERLKGVDSTLKIQPAKLEDSAVYLCASSLRGNPTTEQFFGPGTRLTVL.

The V call is TRBV29-1, the J call TRBJ1-2, with D unclear. The CDR3 sequence is 12 residues long. CDR1 SQVTM and CDR2 ANQGSEA come from the germline V gene. CDR3 sequence reads: CRSGDEHYGYTF. The DNA of the CDR3 is TGCAGGAGTGGGGATGAGCACTATGGCTACACCTTC.

The rearrangement joins TRBV18 to TRBJ2-6; TRBD1 matches 9 bases. Unmatched junction bases numbered 8, after V lost 6 bases and J lost 2 bases. The CDR3 totals 17 residues. Germline CDR1 is KGHSH and CDR2 is LQKENI. The CDR3 loop is CASSQGQGRTGANVLTF. The CDR3, as DNA: TGTGCCAGCTCCCAAGGACAGGGGAGGACTGGGGCCAACGTCCTGACTTTC.

This clone has a handful of counts. The chain carries TRBV28 and TRBJ1-3; the D is unclear. Trimming removed 8 bases at V and 0 bases at J, with 8 bases between. In germline, CDR1 is MDHEN, CDR2 SYDVKM. The CDR3 extends over 13 amino acids. As DNA, the CDR3 is TGTGCCAGCTCCCTCAACTCTGGAAACACCATATATTTT. Translated: CASSLNSGNTIYF.

The V call is TRBV28, the J call TRBJ2-3; 8 bases line up with TRBD1. The CDR3 has 14 residues. Trimming cost V 6 bases and J 3 bases; bases outside gene matches: 5. CDR1 and CDR2 (germline): MDHEN, SYDVKM. CDR3 residues: CASRRTGMTDTQYF. In nucleotides, the CDR3 is TGTGCCAGCAGGAGGACAGGGATGACAGATACGCAGTATTTT.

A few counts support this clone. The chain uses TRBV6-6 and TRBJ1-2; no clear D. Germline V gives CDR1 MNHNY, CDR2 SVGAGI (reference sequence). This CDR3 region has 11 residues. Trimming took off 2 bases at V and 5 bases at J, with 3 bases between the two ends. CDR3 bases: TGTGCCAGCAGTTACCAATATGGCTACACCTTC. This encodes CASSYQYGYTF.

In this sample, this clone turned up many times. The chain recombines TRBV10-3 with TRBJ2-6, with 10 positions matching TRBD1. The CDR3 covers 18 residues. The germline CDR1 and CDR2 sequences are ENHRY and SYGVKD. The J segment lost 0 bases and the V segment lost 4 bases, leaving 6 bases of the junction unmatched. The CDR3 region is CAISAIRTGGSGANVLTF. CDR3 in DNA: TGTGCCATCAGTGCCATCAGGACAGGGGGCTCTGGGGCCAACGTCCTGACTTTC.

This clone has a handful of counts. DNA for the CDR3: TGTGCCAGTGCGGTGGGGACGCTGGGTGAAAAACTGTTTTTT. This gives the protein CASAVGTLGEKLFF. This chain joins TRBV19 and TRBJ1-4, with D perhaps TRBD1 (5 bases). This CDR3 is 14 amino acids long. Deletions cut 8 bases from V and 7 bases from J, with 17 bases between. CDR1 LNHDA and CDR2 SQIVND come from the germline V gene (reference sequence).

This clone was seen only a few times. The junction shows a germline mismatch at one end, possibly a read error. The chain joins TRBV29-1 to TRBJ1-2, with D unclear. CDR1 is SQVTM, CDR2 ANQGSEA, per germline. The CDR3 is made up of 12 amino acids. The CDR3 protein is CSVEGPGPFPNF. The CDR3 nucleotides read TGCAGCGTTGAGGGTCCGGGCCCCTTCCCTAACTTC.

The rearrangement joins TRBV6-5 to TRBJ2-1; 10 nucleotides line up with TRBD2. The CDR3 consists of 14 residues. The ends lost 6 bases at V and 10 bases at J; junction bases unmatched: 9. Germline CDR1 MNHEY, CDR2 SVGAGI. CDR3 loop: CASRQSGRAGEQFF. CDR3 nucleotides: TGTGCCAGCAGACAAAGCGGGAGGGCCGGGGAGCAGTTCTTC.

The chain combines TRBV12-5 with TRBJ1-1, with D hard to call. CDR1 LGHNT and CDR2 FRNRAP come from the germline V gene. V dropped 0 bases and J dropped 3 bases, with 2 bases sitting between them. This CDR3 is 12 amino acids long. The CDR3: CASGLVDTEAFF. The DNA of the CDR3 is TGTGCTAGTGGTTTGGTAGACACTGAAGCTTTCTTT.

This clone was picked up a small number of times. The rearrangement uses TRBV2 and TRBJ2-5, with D maybe TRBD1 (6 bases). V gave up 6 bases and J gave up 1 base, with 12 bases separating them. Germline CDR1 is SNHLY and CDR2 is FYNNEI. This CDR3 spans 14 amino acids. CDR3 DNA: TGTGCCAGCAGAGCACAGGGAGCCCAAGAGACCCAGTACTTC. Protein sequence: CASRAQGAQETQYF.

In its sample, this clone was seen a few times. The chain carries TRBV10-3 and TRBJ1-2; 7 positions match TRBD1. V was clipped by 10 bases and J by 2 bases; unmatched bases: 4. Germline-derived CDR1 and CDR2 are ENHRY and SYGVKD. CDR3 size: 12 residues. The CDR3 region is CATRGGNYGYTF. The DNA for the CDR3 is TGTGCCACTCGAGGGGGCAACTATGGCTACACCTTC.

The rearrangement links TRBV29-1 to TRBJ1-2; a weak D match, TRBD1 (6 bases). CDR3 length: 13 residues. V was shortened by 4 bases and J by 5 bases, with 14 bases between the two germline ends. Germline CDR1 is SQVTM and CDR2 is ANQGSEA. The DNA of the CDR3 is TGCAGCGTTGGAGACAGGATTCGATATGGCTACACCTTC. Protein product: CSVGDRIRYGYTF.

This clone was seen a handful of times. The chain is built from TRBV10-3 and TRBJ2-7; 9 bases are shared with TRBD1. The CDR3 spans 14 residues. Germline assignment: CDR1 ENHRY and CDR2 SYGVKD. V shed 6 bases and J 2 bases; nucleotides not matched to a gene: 5. CDR3 nucleotide sequence: TGTGCCATCAGCCCCGGGACAGGGCCCTACGAGCAGTACTTC. It codes for CAISPGTGPYEQYF.

The chain links TRBV7-3 to TRBJ2-1; TRBD1 matches at 7 bases. There are 14 residues in the CDR3. The germline V gene encodes CDR1 SGHTA and CDR2 FQGTGA. The J segment lost 8 bases and the V segment lost 4 bases, leaving 8 bases of the junction unmatched. The CDR3 loop reads CASSSSTGYYEQFF. The CDR3 DNA is TGTGCCAGCAGCTCGTCGACAGGGTACTATGAGCAGTTCTTC.

This chain joins TRBV7-9 and TRBJ1-5; D perhaps matches TRBD1 (6 bases). CDR3 length: 16 amino acids. Germline CDR1 and CDR2: SEHNR and FQNEAQ (reference sequence). The ends were cut back, 1 base at V and 2 bases at J, with 12 bases in the middle. The CDR3 nucleotides read TGTGCCAGCAGCTTAGTGGTCCCAGGGGGCAATCAGCCCCAGCATTTT. Translating it yields CASSLVVPGGNQPQHF.

This clone was detected a few times. A read error may explain this, as a much larger clone is one base away. The rearrangement uses TRBV7-8 and TRBJ2-3; D ambiguous. Germline CDR1 SGHVS, CDR2 FQNEAQ. The CDR3 is made up of 11 amino acids. V was shortened by 2 bases and J by 4 bases, with 1 base between the two germline ends. Here the CDR3 DNA reads TGTGCCAGCAGCTTACCAGATACGCAGTATTTT. This translates into CASSLPDTQYF.

This clone was seen a handful of times. This chain joins TRBV28 and TRBJ2-7; maybe TRBD2 (5 bases). This CDR3 spans 16 amino acids. CDR1 is MDHEN, CDR2 SYDVKM, per germline. Trimming removed 6 bases from V and 0 bases from J, with 18 bases in between. In DNA form, the CDR3 reads TGTGCCAGCAGCCGACGGAGCGGCCTTAGCTCCTACGAGCAGTACTTC. Encoded protein: CASSRRSGLSSYEQYF.

This sequence joins TRBV6-5 and TRBJ2-7; D is undetermined. CDR1 and CDR2 (germline): MNHEY, SVGAGI. The V and J ends lost 0 bases and 4 bases respectively, with 10 bases between them. This CDR3 comprises 14 residues. CDR3 nucleotides: TGTGCCAGCAGTTACTCGAGGAAGGGTTACGAGCAGTACTTC. Translated, it gives CASSYSRKGYEQYF.

The chain combines TRBV7-3 with TRBJ2-2; D is uncertain. Germline V gene sequence: CDR1 SGHTA, CDR2 FQGTGA. The CDR3 length is 15 residues. Trimming removed 2 bases at V and 4 bases at J, with 11 bases between. This CDR3 reads CASSLSGKGTGELFF. The CDR3 bases are TGTGCCAGCAGCTTATCGGGCAAGGGCACCGGGGAGCTGTTTTTT.

This clone was observed a few times. V and J are TRBV7-9 and TRBJ1-2, with TRBD1 as a possible D gene (5 bases). This CDR3 region has 13 residues. Germline V lookup: CDR1 SEHNR, CDR2 FQNEAQ (reference sequence). The V and J ends lost 2 bases and 6 bases respectively, with 10 bases between them. The CDR3 coding sequence is TGTGCCAGCAGCTTAAAGGGGCGGGATGGCTACACCTTC. The encoded protein is CASSLKGRDGYTF.